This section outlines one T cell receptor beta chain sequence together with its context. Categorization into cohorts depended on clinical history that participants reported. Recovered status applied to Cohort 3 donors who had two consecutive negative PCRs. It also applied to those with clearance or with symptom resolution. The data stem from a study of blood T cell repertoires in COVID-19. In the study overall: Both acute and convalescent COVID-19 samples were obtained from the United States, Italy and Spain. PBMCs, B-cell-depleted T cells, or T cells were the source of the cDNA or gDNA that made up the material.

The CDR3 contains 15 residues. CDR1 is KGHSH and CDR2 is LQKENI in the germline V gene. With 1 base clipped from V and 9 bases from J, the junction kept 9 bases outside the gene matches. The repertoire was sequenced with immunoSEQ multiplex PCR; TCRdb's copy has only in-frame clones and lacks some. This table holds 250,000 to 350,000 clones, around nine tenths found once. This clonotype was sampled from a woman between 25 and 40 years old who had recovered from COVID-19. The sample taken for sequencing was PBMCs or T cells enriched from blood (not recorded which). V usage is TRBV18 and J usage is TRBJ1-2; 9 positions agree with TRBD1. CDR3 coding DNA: TGTGCCAGCTCACCACTCGGGACAGGGCCTGTGAGCTACACCTTC. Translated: CASSPLGTGPVSYTF.